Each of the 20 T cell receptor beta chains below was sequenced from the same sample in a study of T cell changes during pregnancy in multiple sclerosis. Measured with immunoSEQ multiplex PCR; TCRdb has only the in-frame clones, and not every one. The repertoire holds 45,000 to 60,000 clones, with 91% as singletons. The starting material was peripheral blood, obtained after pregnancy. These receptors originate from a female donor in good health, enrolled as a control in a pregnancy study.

The CDR3 here is CASSTTGGSVVDEQFF. The CDR3 DNA follows: TGCGCCAGCAGCACGACAGGGGGTAGTGTCGTGGATGAGCAGTTCTTC. V gene TRBV5-1 combines with J gene TRBJ2-1; 9 positions match TRBD1. The CDR3 is made up of 16 amino acids. V was clipped by 4 bases and J by 8 bases; unmatched bases: 13. Germline V lookup: CDR1 SGHRS, CDR2 YFSETQ.

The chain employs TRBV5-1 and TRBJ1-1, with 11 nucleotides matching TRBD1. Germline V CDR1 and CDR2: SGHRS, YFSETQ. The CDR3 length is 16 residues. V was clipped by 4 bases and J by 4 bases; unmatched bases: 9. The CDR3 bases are TGCGCCAGCAGCCAAACTCCCGGGACAGGGGGCACTGAAGCTTTCTTT. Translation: CASSQTPGTGGTEAFF.

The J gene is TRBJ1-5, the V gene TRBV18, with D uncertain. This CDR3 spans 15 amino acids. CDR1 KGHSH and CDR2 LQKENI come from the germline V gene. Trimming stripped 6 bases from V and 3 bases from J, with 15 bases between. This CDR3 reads CASSPPGLLNQPQHF. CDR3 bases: TGTGCCAGCTCGCCCCCTGGCCTGCTCAATCAGCCCCAGCATTTT.

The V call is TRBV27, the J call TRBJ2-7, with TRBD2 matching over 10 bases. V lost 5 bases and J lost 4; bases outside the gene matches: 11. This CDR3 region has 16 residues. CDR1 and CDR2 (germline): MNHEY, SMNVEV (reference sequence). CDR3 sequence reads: CASSPTSGLPAYEQYF. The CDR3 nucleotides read TGTGCCAGCAGTCCGACTAGCGGGCTCCCCGCGTACGAGCAGTACTTC.

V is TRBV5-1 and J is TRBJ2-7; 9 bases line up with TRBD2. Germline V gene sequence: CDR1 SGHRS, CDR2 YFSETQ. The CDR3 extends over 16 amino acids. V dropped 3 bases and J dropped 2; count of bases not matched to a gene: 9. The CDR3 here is CASSSYSGGSAYEQYF. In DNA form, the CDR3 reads TGCGCCAGCAGCTCCTATAGCGGGGGCTCAGCCTACGAGCAGTACTTC.

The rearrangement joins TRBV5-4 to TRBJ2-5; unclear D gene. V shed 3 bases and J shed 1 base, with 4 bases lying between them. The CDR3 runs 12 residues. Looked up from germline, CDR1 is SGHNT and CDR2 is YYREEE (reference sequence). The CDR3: CASSSIQETQYF. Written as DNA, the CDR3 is TGTGCCAGCAGCTCAATCCAAGAGACCCAGTACTTC.

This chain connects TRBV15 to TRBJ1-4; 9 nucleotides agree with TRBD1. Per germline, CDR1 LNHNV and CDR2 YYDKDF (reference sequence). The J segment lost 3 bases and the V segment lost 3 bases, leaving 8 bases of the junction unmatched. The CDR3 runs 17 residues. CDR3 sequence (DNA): TGTGCCACCAGCAGGGGACAGGGAATCACCGCTAATGAAAAACTGTTTTTT. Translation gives CATSRGQGITANEKLFF.

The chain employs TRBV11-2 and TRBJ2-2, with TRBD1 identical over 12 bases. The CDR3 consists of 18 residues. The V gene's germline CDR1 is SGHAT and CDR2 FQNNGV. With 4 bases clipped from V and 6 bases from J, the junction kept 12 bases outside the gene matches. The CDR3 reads CASSSPGTGGEDAGELFF. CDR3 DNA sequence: TGTGCCAGCAGCTCCCCCGGGACAGGGGGCGAAGACGCCGGGGAGCTGTTTTTT.

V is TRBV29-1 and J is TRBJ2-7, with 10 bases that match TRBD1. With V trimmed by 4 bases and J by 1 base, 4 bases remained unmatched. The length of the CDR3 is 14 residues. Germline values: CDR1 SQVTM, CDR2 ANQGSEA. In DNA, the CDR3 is TGCAGCGTTGTTAGGACAGGGGGATCCTACGAGCAGTACTTC. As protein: CSVVRTGGSYEQYF.

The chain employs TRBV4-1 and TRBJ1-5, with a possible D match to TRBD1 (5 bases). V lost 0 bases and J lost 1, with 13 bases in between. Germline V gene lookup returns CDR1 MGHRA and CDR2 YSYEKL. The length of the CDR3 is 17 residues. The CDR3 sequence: CASSQDVGGLSNQPQHF. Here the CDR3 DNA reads TGCGCCAGCAGCCAAGATGTGGGGGGACTAAGCAATCAGCCCCAGCATTTT.

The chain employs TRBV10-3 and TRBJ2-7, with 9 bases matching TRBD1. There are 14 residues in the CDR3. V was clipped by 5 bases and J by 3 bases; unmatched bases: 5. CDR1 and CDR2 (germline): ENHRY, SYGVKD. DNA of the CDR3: TGTGCCATCAGTACCCCGGACAGGGGCTACGAGCAGTACTTC. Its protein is CAISTPDRGYEQYF.

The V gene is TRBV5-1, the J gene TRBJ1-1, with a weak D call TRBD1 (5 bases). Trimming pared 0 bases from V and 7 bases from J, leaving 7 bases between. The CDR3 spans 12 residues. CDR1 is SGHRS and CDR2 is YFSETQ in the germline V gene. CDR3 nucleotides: TGCGCCAGCAGCTTGGATACAGGTGAAGCTTTCTTT. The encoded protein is CASSLDTGEAFF.

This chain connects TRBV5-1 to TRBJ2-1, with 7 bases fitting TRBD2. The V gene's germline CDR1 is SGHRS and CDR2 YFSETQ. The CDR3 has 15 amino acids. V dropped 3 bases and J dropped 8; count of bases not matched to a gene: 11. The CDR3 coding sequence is TGCGCCAGCAGCTGGGCTTTACTAGGGAGGGATGAGCAGTTCTTC. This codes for CASSWALLGRDEQFF.

CDR3 DNA: TGTGCCAGCTCCCCCGGGACAGGGTGGATTACTGAAGCTTTCTTT. It yields the protein CASSPGTGWITEAFF. The chain uses TRBV18 and TRBJ1-1; 9 nucleotides match TRBD1. Germline lookup yields CDR1 KGHSH and CDR2 LQKENI. Unmatched junction bases numbered 10, after V lost 6 bases and J lost 5 bases. CDR3 length: 15 residues. The whole variable domain, remainder taken from reference TRBV18 and TRBJ1-1, is NAGVMQNPRHLVRRRGQEARLRCSPMKGHSHVYWYRQLPEEGLKFMVYLQKENIIDESGMPKERFSAEFPKEGPSILRIQQVVRGDSAAYFCASSPGTGWITEAFFGQGTRLTVV.

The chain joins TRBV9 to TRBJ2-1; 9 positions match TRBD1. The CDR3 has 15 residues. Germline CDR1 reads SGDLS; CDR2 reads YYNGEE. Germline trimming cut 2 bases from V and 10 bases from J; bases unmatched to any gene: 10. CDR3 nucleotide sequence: TGTGCCAGCAGCGTCCTGGGACAGGGTCAAGGAGAGCAGTTCTTC. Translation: CASSVLGQGQGEQFF.

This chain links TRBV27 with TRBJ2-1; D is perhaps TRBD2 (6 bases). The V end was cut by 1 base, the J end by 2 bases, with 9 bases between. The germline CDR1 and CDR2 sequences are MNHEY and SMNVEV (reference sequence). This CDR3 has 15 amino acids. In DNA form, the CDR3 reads TGTGCCAGCAGTTTATGGGAGGCCCCCTACAATGAGCAGTTCTTC. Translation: CASSLWEAPYNEQFF.

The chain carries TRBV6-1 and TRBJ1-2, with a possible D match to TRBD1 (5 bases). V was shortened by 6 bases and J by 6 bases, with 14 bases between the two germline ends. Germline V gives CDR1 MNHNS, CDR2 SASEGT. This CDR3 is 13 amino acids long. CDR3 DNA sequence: TGTGCCAGCAGAGGGGTCTCCTTCAATGGCTACACCTTC. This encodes CASRGVSFNGYTF.

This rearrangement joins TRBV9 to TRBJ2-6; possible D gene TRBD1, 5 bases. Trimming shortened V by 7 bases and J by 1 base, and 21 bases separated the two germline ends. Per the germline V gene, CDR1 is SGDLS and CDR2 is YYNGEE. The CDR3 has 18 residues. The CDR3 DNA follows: TGTGCCAGCGGTTTCAGGGTCCCCGCCGTATCTGGGGCCAACGTCCTGACTTTC. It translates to CASGFRVPAVSGANVLTF.

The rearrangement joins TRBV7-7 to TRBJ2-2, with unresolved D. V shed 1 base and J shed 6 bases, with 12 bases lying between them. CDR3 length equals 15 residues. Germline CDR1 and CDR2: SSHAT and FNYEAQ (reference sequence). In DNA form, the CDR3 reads TGTGCCAGCAGCTTAGGCCCCCTCCGAGCCGGGGAGCTGTTTTTT. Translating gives CASSLGPLRAGELFF.

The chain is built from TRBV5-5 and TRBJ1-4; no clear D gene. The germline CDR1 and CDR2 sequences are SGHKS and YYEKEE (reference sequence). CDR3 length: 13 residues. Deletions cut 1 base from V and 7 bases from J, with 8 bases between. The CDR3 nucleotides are TGTGCCAGCAGCTTGCTGAGTAGTGAAAAACTGTTTTTT. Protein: CASSLLSSEKLFF.